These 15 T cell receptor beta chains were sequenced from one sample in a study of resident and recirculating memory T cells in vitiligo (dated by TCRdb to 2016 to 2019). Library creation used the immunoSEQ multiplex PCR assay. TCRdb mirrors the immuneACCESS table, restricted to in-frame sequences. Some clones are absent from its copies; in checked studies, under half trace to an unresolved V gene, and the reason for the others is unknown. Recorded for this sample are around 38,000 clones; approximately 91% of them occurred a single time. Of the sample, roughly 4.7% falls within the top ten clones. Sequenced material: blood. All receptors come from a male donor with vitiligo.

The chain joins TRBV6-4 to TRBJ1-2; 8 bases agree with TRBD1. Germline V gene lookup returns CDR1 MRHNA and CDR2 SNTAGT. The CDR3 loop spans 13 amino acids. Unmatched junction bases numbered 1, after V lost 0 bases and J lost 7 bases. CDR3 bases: TGTGCCAGCAGTGACTCCGACAGGGGTGGCTACACCTTC. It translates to CASSDSDRGGYTF.

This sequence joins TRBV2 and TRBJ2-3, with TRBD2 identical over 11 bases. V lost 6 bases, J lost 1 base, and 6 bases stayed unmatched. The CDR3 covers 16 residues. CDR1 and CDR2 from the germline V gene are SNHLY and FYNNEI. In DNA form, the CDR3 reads TGTGCCAGCAGGGCTAGCGGGGGGCACCGCACAGATACGCAGTATTTT. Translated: CASRASGGHRTDTQYF.

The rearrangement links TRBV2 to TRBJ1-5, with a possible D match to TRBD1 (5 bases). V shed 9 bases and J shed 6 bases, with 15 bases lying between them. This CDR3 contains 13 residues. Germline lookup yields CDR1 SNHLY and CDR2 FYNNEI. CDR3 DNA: TGTGCCAGTAATACAGGAGTTAGTCAGCCCCAGCATTTT. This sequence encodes CASNTGVSQPQHF.

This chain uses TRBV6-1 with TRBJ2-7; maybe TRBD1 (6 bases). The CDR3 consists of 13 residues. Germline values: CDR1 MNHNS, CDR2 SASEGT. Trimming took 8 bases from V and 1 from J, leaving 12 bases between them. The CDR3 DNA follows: TGTGCCAGCTGGACAGAGGTTTCCTACGAGCAGTACTTC. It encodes CASWTEVSYEQYF.

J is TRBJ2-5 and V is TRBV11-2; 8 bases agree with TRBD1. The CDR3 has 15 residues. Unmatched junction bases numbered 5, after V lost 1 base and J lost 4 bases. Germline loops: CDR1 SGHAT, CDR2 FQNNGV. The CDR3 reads CASSLGVGQGETQYF. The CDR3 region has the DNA TGTGCCAGCAGCTTAGGGGTAGGACAGGGAGAGACCCAGTACTTC.

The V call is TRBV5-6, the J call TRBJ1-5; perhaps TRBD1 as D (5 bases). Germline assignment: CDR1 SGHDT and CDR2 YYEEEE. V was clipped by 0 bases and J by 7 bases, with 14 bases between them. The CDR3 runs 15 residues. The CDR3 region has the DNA TGTGCCAGCAGCTTGGCCGGGGAGGGGCAACAGCCCCAGCATTTT. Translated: CASSLAGEGQQPQHF.

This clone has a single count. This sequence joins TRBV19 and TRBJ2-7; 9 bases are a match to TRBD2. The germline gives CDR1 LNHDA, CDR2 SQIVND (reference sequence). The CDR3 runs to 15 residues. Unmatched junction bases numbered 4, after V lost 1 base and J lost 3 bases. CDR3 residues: CASSIASGAIYEQYF. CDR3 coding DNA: TGTGCCAGTAGTATAGCTAGCGGGGCGATCTACGAGCAGTACTTC.

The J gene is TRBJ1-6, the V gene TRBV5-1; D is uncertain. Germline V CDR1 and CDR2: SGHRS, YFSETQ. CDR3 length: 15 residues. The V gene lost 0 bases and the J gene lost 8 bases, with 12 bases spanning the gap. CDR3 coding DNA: TGCGCCAGCAGCTTGGGGAGGGTGGGGTATTCACCCCTCCACTTT. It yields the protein CASSLGRVGYSPLHF.

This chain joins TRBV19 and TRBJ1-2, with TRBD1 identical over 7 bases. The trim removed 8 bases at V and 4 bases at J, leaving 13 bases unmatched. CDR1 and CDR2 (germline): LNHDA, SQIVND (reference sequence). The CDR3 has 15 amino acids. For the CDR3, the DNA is TGTGCCAGTCAAGGTGGGACAGCGGACCTCTATGGCTACACCTTC. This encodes CASQGGTADLYGYTF. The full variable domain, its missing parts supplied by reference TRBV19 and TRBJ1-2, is DGGITQSPKYLFRKEGQNVTLSCEQNLNHDAMYWYRQDPGQGLRLIYYSQIVNDFQKGDIAEGYSVSREKKESFPLTVTSAQKNPTAFYLCASQGGTADLYGYTFGSGTRLTVV.

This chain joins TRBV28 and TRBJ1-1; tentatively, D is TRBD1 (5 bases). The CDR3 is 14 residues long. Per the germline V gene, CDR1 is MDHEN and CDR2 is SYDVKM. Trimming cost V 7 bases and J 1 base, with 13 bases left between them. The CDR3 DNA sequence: TGTGCCAGCACCGAAGCGGGGGAGAACACTGAAGCTTTCTTT. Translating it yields CASTEAGENTEAFF.

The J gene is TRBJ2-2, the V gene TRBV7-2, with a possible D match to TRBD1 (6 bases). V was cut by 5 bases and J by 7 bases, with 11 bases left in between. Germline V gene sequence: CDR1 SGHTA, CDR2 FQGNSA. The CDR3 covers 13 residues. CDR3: CASSVTGFGELFF. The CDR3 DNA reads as TGTGCCAGCAGCGTAACAGGGTTCGGGGAGCTGTTTTTT.

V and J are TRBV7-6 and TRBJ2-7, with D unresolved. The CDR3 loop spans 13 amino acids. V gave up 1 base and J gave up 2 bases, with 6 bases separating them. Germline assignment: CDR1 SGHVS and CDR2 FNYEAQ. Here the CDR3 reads CASSLESPYEQYF. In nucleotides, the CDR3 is TGTGCCAGCAGCTTAGAATCTCCCTACGAGCAGTACTTC. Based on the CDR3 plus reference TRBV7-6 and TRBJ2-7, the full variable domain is GAGVSQSPRYKVTKRGQDVALRCDPISGHVSLYWYRQALGQGPEFLTYFNYEAQQDKSGLPNDRFSAERPEGSISTLTIQRTEQRDSAMYRCASSLESPYEQYFGPGTRLTVT.

Written as DNA, the CDR3 is TGTGCCAGCAGTGGGTTCGCGGGGGGGCCTTTAGATACGCAGTATTTT. Translated, it gives CASSGFAGGPLDTQYF. The chain carries TRBV9 and TRBJ2-3; TRBD2 aligns across 9 bases. V lost 5 bases, J lost 5 bases, and 12 bases stayed unmatched. Germline CDR1 is SGDLS and CDR2 is YYNGEE. The CDR3 spans 16 residues.

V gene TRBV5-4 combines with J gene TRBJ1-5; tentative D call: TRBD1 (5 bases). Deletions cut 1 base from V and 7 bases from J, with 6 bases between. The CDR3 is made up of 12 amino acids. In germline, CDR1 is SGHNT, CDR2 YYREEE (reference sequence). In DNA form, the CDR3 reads TGTGCCAGCAGCTTGTGGGGCCAGCCCCAGCATTTT. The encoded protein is CASSLWGQPQHF.

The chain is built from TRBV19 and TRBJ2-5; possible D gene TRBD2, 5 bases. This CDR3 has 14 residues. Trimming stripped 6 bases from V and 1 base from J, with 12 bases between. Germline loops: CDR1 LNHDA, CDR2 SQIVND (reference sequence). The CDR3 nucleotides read TGTGCCAGTAGCCGGACTGCACTCCAAGAGACCCAGTACTTC. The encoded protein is CASSRTALQETQYF.